The 3 T cell receptor beta chains presented below share a single source sample, sequenced in a study of neoadjuvant anti-PD-1 for oral cavity cancer. Assay used: immunoSEQ multiplex PCR; TCRdb lists only in-frame clones, some missing. Among about 42,000 clones listed, 65% to 80% were seen once. Time point of the sample: after neoadjuvant nivolumab, at surgical resection. This specimen was PBMCs, taken after nivolumab (anti-PD-1) treatment. These receptors were obtained from a person aged 40-85 years with oral cavity squamous cell carcinoma.

The gene calls are TRBV25-1 and TRBJ1-5; D perhaps matches TRBD1 (6 bases). The V gene's germline CDR1 is MGHDK and CDR2 SYGVNS. V lost 2 bases to trimming and J lost 0 bases, with 11 bases between them. The CDR3 runs 16 residues. This CDR3 reads CASSEGGGDSNQPQHF. CDR3 coding DNA: TGTGCCAGCAGTGAAGGAGGGGGTGATAGCAATCAGCCCCAGCATTTT.

The genes are TRBV11-2 and TRBJ1-1, with a tentative D call TRBD1 (6 bases). This CDR3 is built from 16 residues. From germline, CDR1 is SGHAT and CDR2 FQNNGV. The V and J ends lost 1 base and 3 bases respectively, with 15 bases between them. CDR3 sequence: CASSLAYRVGDTEAFF. DNA of the CDR3: TGTGCCAGCAGCTTAGCTTACAGGGTCGGAGACACTGAAGCTTTCTTT.

This chain links TRBV7-3 with TRBJ2-3; 10 bases are shared with TRBD1. This CDR3 contains 15 residues. The germline CDR1 and CDR2 sequences are SGHTA and FQGTGA. The ends lost 5 bases at V and 1 base at J; junction bases unmatched: 3. The CDR3 DNA sequence: TGTGCCAGCAGCCCGGGACAGGGGCGCACAGATACGCAGTATTTT. Amino acid sequence: CASSPGQGRTDTQYF.